This T cell receptor (beta chain) was found in a study of early T cells in non-severe SARS-CoV-2 infection. Turning to the study itself: Sequencing used unsorted whole-blood bulk RNA, so chains lack pairing. Notes on the study in general: Private and CD4 specificities were missed by VDJdb matching, which favored anti-spike CD8 responses.

Details on this clonotype: Antigen specificity is unknown.

Individual cDNA molecules each received unique molecular identifiers attached to them. TCRdb processed the 5' RACE reads anew with MiXCR; each CDR3 protein has one entry. The repertoire holds 50,000 or so distinct CDR3 sequences, with 5.6% as singletons. The germline V gene encodes CDR1 SNHLY and CDR2 FYNNEI. The length of the CDR3 is 16 residues. Trimming stripped 4 bases from V and 0 bases from J, with 12 bases between. Sequences were obtained from whole blood. J is TRBJ2-2 and V is TRBV2; D gene uncertain. The TCR comes from an adult who was a healthcare worker with PCR-confirmed SARS-CoV-2 infection or an uninfected control (not recorded which). CDR3 sequence: CASSGNSVTNTGELFF. The CDR3 DNA sequence: TGTGCCAGCAGTGGGAACAGCGTTACGAACACCGGGGAGCTGTTTTTT.